The clone carrying this TCR beta chain occurred many times. Losses at the gene ends were 0 bases for V and 1 base for J; bases not matched to a gene: 1. Germline lookup yields CDR1 ENHRY and CDR2 SYGVKD. The CDR3 runs to 15 residues. Amplified TCR beta CDR3 regions came from RNA transcripts. The primer set for the first-round RT-PCR of the TCR CDR3 was HTBI. TCRdb used MiXCR to reprocess the multiplex PCR reads, holding one entry per CDR3 protein. The table lists roughly 740,000 distinct CDR3 sequences, roughly 15% of them singletons. Patients were aged 18 to 65, had disease duration under 2 months, and had newly diagnosed hyperthyroidism. Orbital computed tomography and thyroid ultrasound, together with serum TRAb and thyroxine and clinical symptoms, were used for diagnoses. This record comes from a study of T cells in Graves' hyperthyroidism and ophthalmopathy.

The sequencing sample was made of blood. This TCR came from a man aged 18-30 years with Graves' hyperthyroidism. The rearrangement uses TRBV10-3 and TRBJ2-7; TRBD1 agrees at 9 bases. Here the CDR3 reads CAISESGTGSYEQYF. In DNA form, the CDR3 reads TGTGCCATCAGTGAGTCGGGGACAGGGTCCTACGAGCAGTACTTC.